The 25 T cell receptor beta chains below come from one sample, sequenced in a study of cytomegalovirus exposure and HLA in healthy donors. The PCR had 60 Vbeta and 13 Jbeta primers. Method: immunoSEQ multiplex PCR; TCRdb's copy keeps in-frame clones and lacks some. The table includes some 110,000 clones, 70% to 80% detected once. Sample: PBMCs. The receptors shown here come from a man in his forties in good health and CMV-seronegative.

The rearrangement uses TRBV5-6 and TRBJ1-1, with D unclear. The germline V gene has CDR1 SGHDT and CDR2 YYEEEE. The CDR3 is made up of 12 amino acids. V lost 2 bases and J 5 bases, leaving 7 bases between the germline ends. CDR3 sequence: CASSFQETEAFF. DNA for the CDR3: TGTGCCAGCAGCTTTCAGGAAACTGAAGCTTTCTTT.

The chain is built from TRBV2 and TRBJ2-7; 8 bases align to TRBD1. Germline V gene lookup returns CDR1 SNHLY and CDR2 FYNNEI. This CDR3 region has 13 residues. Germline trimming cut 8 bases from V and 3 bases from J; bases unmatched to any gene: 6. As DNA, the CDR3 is TGTGCCAGCGGAAGGGACAGGATCTACGAGCAGTACTTC. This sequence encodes CASGRDRIYEQYF.

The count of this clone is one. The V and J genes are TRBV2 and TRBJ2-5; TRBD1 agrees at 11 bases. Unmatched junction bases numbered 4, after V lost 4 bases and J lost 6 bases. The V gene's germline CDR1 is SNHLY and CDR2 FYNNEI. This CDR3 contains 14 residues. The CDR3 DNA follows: TGTGCCAGCAGTGGGACAGGGGGCATACAGACCCAGTACTTC. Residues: CASSGTGGIQTQYF.

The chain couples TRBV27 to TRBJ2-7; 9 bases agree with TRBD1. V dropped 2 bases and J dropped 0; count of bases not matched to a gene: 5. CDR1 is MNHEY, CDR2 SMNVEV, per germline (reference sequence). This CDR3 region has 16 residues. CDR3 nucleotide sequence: TGTGCCAGCAGTTTAAAACAGGGGGCTCGCTCCTACGAGCAGTACTTC. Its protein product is CASSLKQGARSYEQYF.

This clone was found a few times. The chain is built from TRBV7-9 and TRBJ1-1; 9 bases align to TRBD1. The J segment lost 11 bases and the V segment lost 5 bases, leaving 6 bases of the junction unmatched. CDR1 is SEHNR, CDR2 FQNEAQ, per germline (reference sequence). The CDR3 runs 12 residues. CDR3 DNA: TGTGCCAGCAGCCCCGGGACAGGGTATGCTTTCTTT. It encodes CASSPGTGYAFF. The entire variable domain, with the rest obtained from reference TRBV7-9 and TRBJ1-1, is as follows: DTGVSQNPRHKITKRGQNVTFRCDPISEHNRLYWYRQTLGQGPEFLTYFQNEAQLEKSRLLSDRFSAERPKGSFSTLEIQRTEQGDSAMYLCASSPGTGYAFFGQGTRLTVV.

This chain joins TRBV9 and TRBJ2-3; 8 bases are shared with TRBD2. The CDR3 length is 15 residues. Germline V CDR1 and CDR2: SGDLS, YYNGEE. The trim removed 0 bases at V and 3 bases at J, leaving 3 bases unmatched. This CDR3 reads CASSVAGGTTDTQYF. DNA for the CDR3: TGTGCCAGCAGCGTAGCGGGGGGGACGACAGATACGCAGTATTTT.

The CDR3 nucleotides are TGTGCCAGCAGCTTGCAGGGAAACCCTAACTATGGCTACACCTTC. Its translation is CASSLQGNPNYGYTF. The genes are TRBV5-4 and TRBJ1-2, with D maybe TRBD1 (5 bases). The germline gives CDR1 SGHNT, CDR2 YYREEE (reference sequence). Between the trimmed V and J ends, which lost 1 base and 0 bases, there was a span of 10 bases. The CDR3 totals 15 residues.

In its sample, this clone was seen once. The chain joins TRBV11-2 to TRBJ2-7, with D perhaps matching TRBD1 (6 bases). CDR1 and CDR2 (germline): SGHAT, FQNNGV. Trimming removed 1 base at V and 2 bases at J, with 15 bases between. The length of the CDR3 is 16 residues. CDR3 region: CASSLVVRGYTYEQYF. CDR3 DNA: TGTGCCAGCAGCTTAGTTGTCAGGGGATATACCTACGAGCAGTACTTC.

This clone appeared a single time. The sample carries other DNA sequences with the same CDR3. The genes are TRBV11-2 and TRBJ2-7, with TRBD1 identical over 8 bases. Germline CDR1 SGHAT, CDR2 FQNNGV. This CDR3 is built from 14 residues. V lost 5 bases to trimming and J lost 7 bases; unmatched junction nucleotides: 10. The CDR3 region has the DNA TGTGCCAGCAGCCCCGACAGGGGCCTAGGGGAGCAGTACTTC. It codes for CASSPDRGLGEQYF.

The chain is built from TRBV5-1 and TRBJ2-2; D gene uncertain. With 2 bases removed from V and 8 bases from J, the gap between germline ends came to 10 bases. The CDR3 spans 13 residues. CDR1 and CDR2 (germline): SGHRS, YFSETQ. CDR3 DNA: TGCGCCAGCAGCTTTGGCTTTCCTGGGGAGCTGTTTTTT. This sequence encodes CASSFGFPGELFF.

The CDR3 DNA reads TGTGCCAGCAGCCCCCGGGACAGGGGGCGCGTAGATACGCAGTATTTT. Translated: CASSPRDRGRVDTQYF. The chain employs TRBV7-9 and TRBJ2-3; 12 bases are shared with TRBD1. The CDR3 length is 16 residues. Germline values: CDR1 SEHNR, CDR2 FQNEAQ (reference sequence). Unmatched junction bases numbered 8, after V lost 5 bases and J lost 5 bases.

CDR3 amino acids: CASNTGWETQYF. The CDR3 coding sequence is TGTGCCAGCAATACAGGGTGGGAGACCCAGTACTTC. The chain employs TRBV2 and TRBJ2-5, with D tentatively TRBD1 (6 bases). From germline, CDR1 is SNHLY and CDR2 FYNNEI. Deletions cut 7 bases from V and 5 bases from J, with 11 bases between. The CDR3 spans 12 residues.

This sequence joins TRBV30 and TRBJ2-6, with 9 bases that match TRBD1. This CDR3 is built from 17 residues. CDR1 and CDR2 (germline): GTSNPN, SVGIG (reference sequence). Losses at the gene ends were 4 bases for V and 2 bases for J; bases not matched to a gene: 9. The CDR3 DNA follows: TGTGCCTGGACGCAAGGGACAGGGACCCCTGGGGCCAACGTCCTGACTTTC. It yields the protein CAWTQGTGTPGANVLTF.

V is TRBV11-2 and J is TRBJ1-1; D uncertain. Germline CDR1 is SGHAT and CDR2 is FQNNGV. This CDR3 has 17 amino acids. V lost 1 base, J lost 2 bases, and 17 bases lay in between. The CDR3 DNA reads TGTGCCAGCAGCTTAGTCCCCCTCACACCGACTAACACTGAAGCTTTCTTT. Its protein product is CASSLVPLTPTNTEAFF.

CDR3 region: CASNLIWTGLNEQYF. The CDR3 coding sequence is TGTGCCAGCAACCTGATCTGGACAGGGCTCAACGAGCAGTACTTC. The V gene is TRBV7-2, the J gene TRBJ2-7; 8 nucleotides align to TRBD1. CDR3 length equals 15 residues. J was trimmed by 5 bases and V by 7 bases; bases with no gene match: 13. CDR1 and CDR2 from the germline V gene are SGHTA and FQGNSA.

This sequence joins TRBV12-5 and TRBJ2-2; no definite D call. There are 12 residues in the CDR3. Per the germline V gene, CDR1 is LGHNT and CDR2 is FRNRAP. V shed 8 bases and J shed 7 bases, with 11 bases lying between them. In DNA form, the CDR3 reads TGTGCTAGTCAAGACAACCGCGGGGAGCTGTTTTTT. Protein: CASQDNRGELFF.

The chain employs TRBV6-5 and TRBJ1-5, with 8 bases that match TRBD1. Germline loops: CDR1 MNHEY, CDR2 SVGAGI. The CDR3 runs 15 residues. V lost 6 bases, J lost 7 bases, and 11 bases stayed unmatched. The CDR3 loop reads CASSLDQGANQPQHF. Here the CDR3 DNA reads TGTGCCAGCAGCCTCGACCAGGGGGCAAACCAGCCCCAGCATTTT.

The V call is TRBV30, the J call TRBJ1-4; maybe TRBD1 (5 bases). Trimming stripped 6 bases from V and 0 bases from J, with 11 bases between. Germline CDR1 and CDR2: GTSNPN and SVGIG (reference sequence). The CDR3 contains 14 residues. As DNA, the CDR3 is TGTGCCTGCAACCAGGGTGCAACTAATGAAAAACTGTTTTTT. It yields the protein CACNQGATNEKLFF.

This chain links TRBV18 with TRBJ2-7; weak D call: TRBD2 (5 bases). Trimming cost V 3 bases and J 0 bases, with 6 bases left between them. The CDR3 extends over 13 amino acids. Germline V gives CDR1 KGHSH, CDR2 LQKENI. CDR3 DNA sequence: TGTGCCAGCTCACCCGGGGTCTCCTACGAGCAGTACTTC. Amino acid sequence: CASSPGVSYEQYF.

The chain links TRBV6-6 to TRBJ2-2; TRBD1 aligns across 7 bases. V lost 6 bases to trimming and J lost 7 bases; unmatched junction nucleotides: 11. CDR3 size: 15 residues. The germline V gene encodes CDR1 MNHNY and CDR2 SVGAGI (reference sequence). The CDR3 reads CASRPPGQLNGELFF. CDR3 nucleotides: TGTGCCAGCAGACCCCCGGGACAGCTAAACGGGGAGCTGTTTTTT.

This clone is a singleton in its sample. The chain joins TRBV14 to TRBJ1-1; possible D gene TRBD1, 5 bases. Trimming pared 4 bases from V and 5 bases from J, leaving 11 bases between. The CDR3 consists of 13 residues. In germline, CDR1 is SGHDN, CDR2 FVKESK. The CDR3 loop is CASSLDRGTEAFF. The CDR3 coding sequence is TGTGCCAGCAGCCTAGACAGAGGGACTGAAGCTTTCTTT.

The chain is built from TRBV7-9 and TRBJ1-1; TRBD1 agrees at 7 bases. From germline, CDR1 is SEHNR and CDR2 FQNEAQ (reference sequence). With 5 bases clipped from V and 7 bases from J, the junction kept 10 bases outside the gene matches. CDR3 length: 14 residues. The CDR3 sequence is CASSLTQTGNEAFF. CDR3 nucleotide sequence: TGTGCCAGCAGCCTAACGCAGACAGGGAATGAAGCTTTCTTT.

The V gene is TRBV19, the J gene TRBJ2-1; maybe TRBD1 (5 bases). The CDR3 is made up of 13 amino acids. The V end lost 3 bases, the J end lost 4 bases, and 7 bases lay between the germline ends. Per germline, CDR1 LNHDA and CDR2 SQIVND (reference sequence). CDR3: CASSMTDYNEQFF. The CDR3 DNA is TGTGCCAGTAGTATGACAGATTACAATGAGCAGTTCTTC.

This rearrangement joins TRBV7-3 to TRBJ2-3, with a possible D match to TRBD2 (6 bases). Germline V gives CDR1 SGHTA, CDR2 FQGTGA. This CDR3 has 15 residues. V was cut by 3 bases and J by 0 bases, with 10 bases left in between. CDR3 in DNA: TGTGCCAGCAGCTTTTTGGCGGGGAGCACAGATACGCAGTATTTT. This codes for CASSFLAGSTDTQYF.

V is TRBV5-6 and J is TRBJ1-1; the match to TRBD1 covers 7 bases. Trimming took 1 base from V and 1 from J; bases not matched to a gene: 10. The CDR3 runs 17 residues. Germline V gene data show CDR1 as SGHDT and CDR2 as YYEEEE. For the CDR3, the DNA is TGTGCCAGCAGCTTGCCTGCAACAGGGGTGGCGAACACTGAAGCTTTCTTT. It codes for CASSLPATGVANTEAFF.